This is a list of T cell receptor beta chains from one sample in a study of CD8+ T cells in alopecia areata. The method was immunoSEQ multiplex PCR; TCRdb's version includes in-frame clones alone and lacks a portion of them. The sample comprises 130,000 to 150,000 clones, about 90% of which are singletons, and over 12% rests with the top ten. The input for sequencing was CD8+ T cells sorted from blood, taken at week 0. All receptors come from a human donor with alopecia areata. Both conserved end residues are part of each CDR3. A D gene is named only where the DNA matches it firmly. Clone size appears in some rows only: once, few, many, or a class for an expanded clone.

J gene,clone size,V gene,D gene,CDR3 DNA,CDR3 protein
TRBJ2-7,once,TRBV6-1,TRBD2,TGTGCCAGCGGGGCTAGCGGGGTCGGCGAGCAGTACTTC,CASGASGVGEQYF
TRBJ1-1,-,TRBV11-3,-,TGTGCCAGCAGCTTTTCGACGAACACTGAAGCTTTCTTT,CASSFSTNTEAFF
TRBJ2-1,-,TRBV7-6,TRBD2,TGTGCCAGCAGCCCCCCTTTAGCGGGGGGCTACAATGAGCAGTTCTTC,CASSPPLAGGYNEQFF
TRBJ2-1,-,TRBV6-5,-,TGTGCCAGCAGTTACTCGAGGGGATTGGATGAGCAGTTCTTC,CASSYSRGLDEQFF
TRBJ1-5,-,TRBV27,-,TGTGCCAGCAGGCCAGAAATTATCGGCAATCAGCCCCAGCATTTT,CASRPEIIGNQPQHF
TRBJ1-5,-,TRBV25-1,-,TGTGCCAGCAGTGACGCCGCAGCTAATCAGCCCCAGCATTTT,CASSDAAANQPQHF
TRBJ1-4,-,TRBV19,TRBD1,TGTGCCAGCTCGGAGACAGGGGTCAGGGAAAAACTGTTTTTT,CASSETGVREKLFF
TRBJ2-2,-,TRBV9,-,TGTGCCAGCAAGGGCGACACCGGGGAGCTGTTTTTT,CASKGDTGELFF
TRBJ2-3,-,TRBV10-3,TRBD2,TGTGCCATCAGTGAACCGGGACTAGACCTAGATACGCAGTATTTT,CAISEPGLDLDTQYF
TRBJ2-5,few,TRBV7-9,-,TGTGCCAGCGCAACGGCAGAACAAGAGACCCAGTACTTC,CASATAEQETQYF
TRBJ2-1,-,TRBV15,TRBD2,TGTGCCACCAGCAGAGATAGGACTAGCGGGTACAATGAGCAGTTCTTC,CATSRDRTSGYNEQFF
TRBJ2-1,-,TRBV7-2,TRBD2,TGTGCCAGCAGCCTACCCCGGACTAGCGGGGGGTACAATGAGCAGTTCTTC,CASSLPRTSGGYNEQFF
TRBJ2-1,once,TRBV6-1,TRBD1,TGTGCCAGCAGTTGGCTAGGGACAGGGCAAAATGAGCAGTTCTTC,CASSWLGTGQNEQFF
TRBJ2-1,-,TRBV7-2,-,TGTGCCAGCAGCGGGGACATTAGCTCCGGCAATGAGCAGTTCTTC,CASSGDISSGNEQFF
TRBJ2-6,-,TRBV5-5,-,TGTGCCAGCAGCTTGTATCAGGCACCAAGCTCTGGGGCCAACGTCCTGACTTTC,CASSLYQAPSSGANVLTF
TRBJ2-5,once,TRBV27,TRBD1,TGTGCCAGCAGTTTATCGGGACAGGGGAAACCAGAGACCCAGTACTTC,CASSLSGQGKPETQYF
TRBJ2-5,-,TRBV6-5,-,TGTGCCAGCAAGGAGGACGGGGTAGAGACCCAGTACTTC,CASKEDGVETQYF
TRBJ1-2,once,TRBV6-5,-,TGTGCCAGCAGTTACTCGGACCGGCGATATGGCTACACCTTC,CASSYSDRRYGYTF
TRBJ1-4,-,TRBV7-9,-,TGTGCCAGCAGCCCACCAGGGGTTCCTAATGAAAAACTGTTTTTT,CASSPPGVPNEKLFF
TRBJ2-7,-,TRBV13,-,TGTGCCAGCAGCTTTGTGACCGACGGGGCCTACGAGCAGTACTTC,CASSFVTDGAYEQYF
TRBJ1-5,once,TRBV5-6,-,TGCGCCAGCAGCTTTTCCGGCAGGCAATATAGCAATCAGCCCCAGCATTTT,CASSFSGRQYSNQPQHF
TRBJ2-1,once,TRBV7-2,TRBD2,TGTGCCAGCAGCCCCGGACTAGCCCCTTCCTACAATGAGCAGTTCTTC,CASSPGLAPSYNEQFF
TRBJ1-2,-,TRBV9,-,TGTGCCAGCAGCGTAGGACAGAGTTCTAACTATGGCTACACCTTC,CASSVGQSSNYGYTF
TRBJ2-2,-,TRBV4-1,TRBD2,TGCGCCAGCAGCCCACAGAATAGCGGGACCGGGGAGCTGTTTTTT,CASSPQNSGTGELFF
TRBJ2-7,-,TRBV4-1,TRBD2,TGCGCCAGCAGCCATTCTCTGGCTAGCGGGAGAAACGAGCAGTACTTC,CASSHSLASGRNEQYF
TRBJ2-7,-,TRBV13,-,TGTGCCAGCAGCAGCGGGTTCAAGACCAGTACCTACGAGCAGTACTTC,CASSSGFKTSTYEQYF
TRBJ2-5,-,TRBV2,-,TGTGCCAGCAGTGATGACGGGGAGACCCAGTACTTC,CASSDDGETQYF
TRBJ2-7,-,TRBV2,-,TGTGCCAGCAGTGTACGATCGGACACCACGTCCTACGAGCAGTACTTC,CASSVRSDTTSYEQYF
TRBJ1-4,-,TRBV27,-,TGTGCCAGCAGTTTAGTGGGTGAAAAACTGTTTTTT,CASSLVGEKLFF
TRBJ2-2,-,TRBV27,TRBD1,TGTGCCAGCAGGACAGGGTACACCGGGGAGCTGTTTTTT,CASRTGYTGELFF
TRBJ2-7,-,TRBV7-9,-,TGTGCCAGCAGTCCAGGGTTTGAGCAGTACTTC,CASSPGFEQYF
TRBJ2-7,-,TRBV7-9,-,TGTGCCAGCAGCTTAGCTGGGGTAGACCCCTACGAGCAGTACTTC,CASSLAGVDPYEQYF
TRBJ2-1,-,TRBV18,TRBD1,TGTGCCAGCTCACCACCGAGGACAGGGCTGGACAATGAGCAGTTCTTC,CASSPPRTGLDNEQFF
TRBJ2-1,-,TRBV19,-,TGTGCCACGCTATCGGTAGGGGGATCCTACAATGAGCAGTTCTTC,CATLSVGGSYNEQFF
TRBJ2-7,once,TRBV5-1,-,TGCGCCAGCAGCTTGGCCAGTCCAGCCTACGAGCAGTACTTC,CASSLASPAYEQYF
TRBJ2-1,-,TRBV6-1,-,TGTGCCAGCAGTGAATGGGCAGCGGGCCTCTACAATGAGCAGTTCTTC,CASSEWAAGLYNEQFF
TRBJ2-7,-,TRBV7-6,-,TGTGCCAGCAGCTTATTGGGCGCGGACGAGCAGTACTTC,CASSLLGADEQYF
TRBJ2-3,-,TRBV7-9,TRBD2,TGTGCCAGCAGCTTATGGGCGGGGGGGCCAGATACGCAGTATTTT,CASSLWAGGPDTQYF
TRBJ2-7,-,TRBV4-1,TRBD2,TGCGCCAGCAGCCTTTGGACCTCGAGCGGGAGTATGAGCGAGCAGTACTTC,CASSLWTSSGSMSEQYF
TRBJ2-3,-,TRBV4-1,TRBD2,TGCGCCAGCAGCCAAGATCGGTCCAGCGGGACCACAGATACGCAGTATTTT,CASSQDRSSGTTDTQYF
TRBJ1-5,-,TRBV30,-,TGTGCCTGGAGTGTACGCGGGCTGCCCAATCAGCCCCAGCATTTT,CAWSVRGLPNQPQHF
TRBJ1-1,-,TRBV29-1,-,TGCAGCGTTGTGAAGGGTGTAAGGGCAGGGAACACTGAAGCTTTCTTT,CSVVKGVRAGNTEAFF
TRBJ1-1,-,TRBV10-2,-,TGCGCCAGCAGTGAAAGCGCGGACACTGAAGCTTTCTTT,CASSESADTEAFF
TRBJ2-5,-,TRBV29-1,-,TGCAGCGTTGACGAGACTCCGGGGACCCAGTACTTC,CSVDETPGTQYF
TRBJ1-1,once,TRBV29-1,TRBD1,TGCAGCGTTGGTGTAGGGGGCCCTGAAGCTTTCTTT,CSVGVGGPEAFF
TRBJ1-3,-,TRBV29-1,-,TGCAGCGTGACAGAAACTGGAAACACCATATATTTT,CSVTETGNTIYF
TRBJ2-3,-,TRBV7-9,-,TGTGCCAGCAGCTTAGTATTGGGGGCCAGAGATACGCAGTATTTT,CASSLVLGARDTQYF
TRBJ2-7,-,TRBV12-5,-,TGTGCTAGTGGACCCGTGGACACCTCAACGGGGGAGCAGTACTTC,CASGPVDTSTGEQYF
TRBJ1-1,-,TRBV6-5,-,TGTGCCAGCAGTTACGGGCAGCGACTTGAAGCTTTCTTT,CASSYGQRLEAFF
TRBJ1-2,-,TRBV27,TRBD1,TGTGCCAGCAGTTGGACAGGGGGCGCCTCTATCTCTAACTATGGCTACACCTTC,CASSWTGGASISNYGYTF
TRBJ2-1,-,TRBV19,-,TGTGCCAGTAGTGAAGGAAGCTCCTACAATGAGCAGTTCTTC,CASSEGSSYNEQFF
TRBJ2-7,-,TRBV7-9,TRBD1,TGTGCCAGCAGCACTGGACAGGGGGGGACCTACGAGCAGTACTTC,CASSTGQGGTYEQYF
TRBJ2-7,-,TRBV29-1,-,TGCAGCGTTGAGGGGGGTGAGGACGAGCAGTACTTC,CSVEGGEDEQYF